This passage covers 26 T cell receptor beta chains from one sample sequenced in a study of cytomegalovirus exposure and HLA in healthy donors. The PCR employed 60 Vbeta primers together with 13 Jbeta primers. Sequencing was performed with immunoSEQ multiplex PCR; in TCRdb, only in-frame clones are kept and a portion is missing. The repertoire holds about 130,000 clones, with approximately 8.9% as singletons. The sample comprised PBMCs. Receptors were obtained from a middle-aged woman in good health and CMV-seropositive.

The chain couples TRBV7-9 to TRBJ1-1; TRBD1 matches at 12 bases. Germline CDR1 is SEHNR and CDR2 is FQNEAQ (reference sequence). The CDR3 has 16 residues. V lost 0 bases to trimming and J lost 10 bases; unmatched junction nucleotides: 9. CDR3 protein: CASSLAYPGQGAGAFF. In DNA, the CDR3 is TGTGCCAGCAGCTTAGCATATCCGGGACAGGGGGCGGGAGCTTTCTTT.

The chain carries TRBV7-2 and TRBJ1-1, with D unresolved. The CDR3 spans 13 residues. V lost 7 bases and J 6 bases, leaving 15 bases between the germline ends. Germline-derived CDR1 and CDR2 are SGHTA and FQGNSA. CDR3 in amino acids: CASIPYGGPEAFF. In nucleotides, the CDR3 is TGTGCCAGCATCCCATATGGCGGGCCTGAAGCTTTCTTT.

The table lists this clone with a few counts. This chain links TRBV6-1 with TRBJ1-1, with a tentative D call TRBD1 (5 bases). CDR1 and CDR2 (germline): MNHNS, SASEGT. The CDR3 sequence is 14 residues long. V was cut by 1 base and J by 5 bases, with 11 bases left in between. The CDR3 DNA reads TGTGCCAGCAGTGAAGTGGGGGGTTTGACTGAAGCTTTCTTT. Its protein is CASSEVGGLTEAFF.

This clone has a handful of counts. V and J are TRBV11-2 and TRBJ2-1, with 9 bases lining up with TRBD2. This CDR3 is built from 17 residues. Germline-derived CDR1 and CDR2 are SGHAT and FQNNGV. Trimming took 3 bases from V and 5 from J; bases not matched to a gene: 11. DNA for the CDR3: TGTGCCAGCAGCTTCCCACATACTAGCGGGCAACACAATGAGCAGTTCTTC. Translating it yields CASSFPHTSGQHNEQFF.

V and J are TRBV6-5 and TRBJ2-7, with TRBD2 as a possible D gene (6 bases). Trimming removed 6 bases at V and 3 bases at J, with 12 bases between. This CDR3 spans 13 amino acids. CDR1 and CDR2 from the germline V gene are MNHEY and SVGAGI. CDR3 protein: CASRSGTGYEQYF. Here the CDR3 DNA reads TGTGCCAGCAGATCCGGGACTGGCTACGAGCAGTACTTC.

This sequence joins TRBV27 and TRBJ1-1; no clear D gene. With 6 bases removed from V and 4 bases from J, the gap between germline ends came to 15 bases. From germline, CDR1 is MNHEY and CDR2 SMNVEV (reference sequence). There are 14 residues in the CDR3. The CDR3 DNA is TGTGCCAGCAGCTCCCTTGTGGTAGCCACTGAAGCTTTCTTT. This codes for CASSSLVVATEAFF.

This clone was seen more than once but under ten times. J is TRBJ2-1 and V is TRBV13; the D gene is possibly TRBD2 (5 bases). V dropped 3 bases and J dropped 5 bases, with 5 bases sitting between them. The CDR3 covers 12 residues. CDR1 is PRHDT and CDR2 is FYEKMQ in the germline V gene (reference sequence). CDR3 residues: CASSLEDNEQFF. CDR3 sequence (DNA): TGTGCCAGCAGCTTGGAGGACAATGAGCAGTTCTTC.

The sample holds a few counts of this clone. The CDR3 DNA reads as TGTGCCAGCAGCTCATACAGGGCTAGCACAGATACGCAGTATTTT. This translates into CASSSYRASTDTQYF. V usage is TRBV7-2 and J usage is TRBJ2-3; possible D gene TRBD1, 6 bases. CDR3 length: 15 residues. Germline V gives CDR1 SGHTA, CDR2 FQGNSA. The V gene lost 4 bases and the J gene lost 0 bases, with 11 bases spanning the gap.

The genes are TRBV7-2 and TRBJ2-5, with D possibly being TRBD2 (5 bases). Germline-derived CDR1 and CDR2 are SGHTA and FQGNSA. Trimming left V 1 base short and J 0 bases short, with 6 bases between. CDR3 length: 14 amino acids. In DNA, the CDR3 is TGTGCCAGCAGCTTAGGACTACACCAAGAGACCCAGTACTTC. Its protein product is CASSLGLHQETQYF.

The V and J genes are TRBV7-6 and TRBJ2-3, with 9 bases identical to TRBD1. The V and J ends lost 5 bases and 4 bases, in that order; junction bases with no gene match: 4. The CDR3 has 14 residues. Per germline, CDR1 SGHVS and CDR2 FNYEAQ. CDR3 bases: TGTGCCAGCAGCCTCCGGACAGGGGCAGATACGCAGTATTTT. Residues: CASSLRTGADTQYF.

A few counts support this clone. The rearrangement uses TRBV13 and TRBJ2-1, with 13 nucleotides matching TRBD2. Germline lookup yields CDR1 PRHDT and CDR2 FYEKMQ (reference sequence). The CDR3 runs to 16 residues. Trimming cost V 5 bases and J 8 bases; bases outside gene matches: 9. CDR3 sequence reads: CASSIELAGGPDEQFF. The CDR3 nucleotides read TGTGCCAGCAGCATAGAACTAGCGGGGGGGCCCGATGAGCAGTTCTTC.

The sample holds a few counts of this clone. This sequence joins TRBV2 and TRBJ2-7; 9 bases align to TRBD1. Trimming removed 7 bases from V and 2 bases from J; junction bases left unmatched: 3. The CDR3 sequence is 13 residues long. Germline V gene lookup returns CDR1 SNHLY and CDR2 FYNNEI. The DNA for the CDR3 is TGTGCCAGCACAAGGGACAGGGCCTACGAGCAGTACTTC. This gives the protein CASTRDRAYEQYF.

This chain links TRBV27 with TRBJ2-5, with TRBD1 matching 7 bases. Germline CDR1 MNHEY, CDR2 SMNVEV (reference sequence). The trim removed 5 bases at V and 5 bases at J, leaving 8 bases unmatched. The CDR3 sequence is 14 residues long. CDR3 residues: CASSPTDRRETQYF. Here the CDR3 DNA reads TGTGCCAGCAGTCCAACGGACAGGAGGGAGACCCAGTACTTC.

The chain has TRBV5-1 and TRBJ1-1; D might be TRBD1 (6 bases). Trimming took off 2 bases at V and 1 base at J, with 12 bases between the two ends. CDR1 SGHRS and CDR2 YFSETQ come from the germline V gene. The CDR3 runs to 15 residues. CDR3 residues: CASSFQGTRNTEAFF. In nucleotides, the CDR3 is TGCGCCAGCAGCTTTCAGGGGACACGGAACACTGAAGCTTTCTTT.

This clone has more than one count but fewer than ten. This chain links TRBV9 with TRBJ2-3; 11 bases are a match to TRBD2. The V gene end was trimmed by 0 bases and the J gene end by 5 bases; junction bases not matched to a gene: 5. CDR1 SGDLS and CDR2 YYNGEE come from the germline V gene. The CDR3 covers 16 residues. The CDR3 DNA reads as TGTGCCAGCAGCGTAGATAGCGGGGGGGCCGGAGATACGCAGTATTTT. Its protein product is CASSVDSGGAGDTQYF.

Only a few counts were recorded for this clone. The rearrangement links TRBV11-2 to TRBJ2-3; 10 bases are shared with TRBD2. V lost 5 bases and J lost 2; bases outside the gene matches: 7. Germline V gene data show CDR1 as SGHAT and CDR2 as FQNNGV. The CDR3 has 16 residues. CDR3 DNA sequence: TGTGCCAGCAGCGAGCGGGGGGGCCTGATCACAGATACGCAGTATTTT. This gives the protein CASSERGGLITDTQYF.

The chain employs TRBV29-1 and TRBJ2-1; 13 positions agree with TRBD2. The CDR3 is 17 amino acids. Per germline, CDR1 SQVTM and CDR2 ANQGSEA. V was clipped by 5 bases and J by 10 bases; unmatched bases: 17. CDR3 nucleotide sequence: TGCAGCGTTCGTAGGACTAGCGGGGGCTCCGCCGGTTCAGAGCAGTTCTTC. It specifies CSVRRTSGGSAGSEQFF.

V gene TRBV6-5 combines with J gene TRBJ1-3; D is unresolved. V lost 5 bases and J lost 7, with 18 bases in between. In germline, CDR1 is MNHEY, CDR2 SVGAGI. This CDR3 spans 15 amino acids. CDR3 amino acids: CASSIGSLAANTIYF. The CDR3 bases are TGTGCCAGCAGTATTGGGTCCCTCGCGGCGAACACCATATATTTT.

This chain joins TRBV7-2 and TRBJ2-2; 7 bases are shared with TRBD2. Germline assignment: CDR1 SGHTA and CDR2 FQGNSA. The CDR3 totals 16 residues. Germline trimming cut 2 bases from V and 3 bases from J; bases unmatched to any gene: 6. CDR3 bases: TGTGCCAGCAGCTTAAGGTCACGGGGGGACACCGGGGAGCTGTTTTTT. It is translated as CASSLRSRGDTGELFF. Using reference TRBV7-2 and TRBJ2-2 for the parts outside the CDR3, the full variable domain is GAGVSQSPSNKVTEKGKDVELRCDPISGHTALYWYRQSLGQGLEFLIYFQGNSAPDKSGLPSDRFSAERTGGSVSTLTIQRTQQEDSAVYLCASSLRSRGDTGELFFGEGSRLTVL.

This clone was recorded a few times. The genes are TRBV9 and TRBJ2-5, with 10 positions matching TRBD1. CDR1 SGDLS and CDR2 YYNGEE come from the germline V gene. The CDR3 consists of 14 residues. J was trimmed by 4 bases and V by 7 bases; bases with no gene match: 7. The CDR3 protein is CASQSGQGGETQYF. CDR3 in DNA: TGTGCCAGCCAATCAGGACAGGGGGGAGAGACCCAGTACTTC. Full variable domain (outside the CDR3, taken from reference TRBV9 and TRBJ2-5): DSGVTQTPKHLITATGQRVTLRCSPRSGDLSVYWYQQSLDQGLQFLIQYYNGEERAKGNILERFSAQQFPDLHSELNLSSLELGDSALYFCASQSGQGGETQYFGPGTRLLVL.

This clone was detected only a few times. The chain links TRBV6-5 to TRBJ1-2, with 7 positions matching TRBD1. CDR3 size: 13 residues. J lost 3 bases, V lost 4 bases, and 2 bases had no gene match. Germline V gene data show CDR1 as MNHEY and CDR2 as SVGAGI. In DNA, the CDR3 is TGTGCCAGCAGTTTGGGACAGCACTATGGCTACACCTTC. It codes for CASSLGQHYGYTF.

This clone showed up just a few times. Other DNA sequences in this specimen translate into the identical CDR3. The chain employs TRBV2 and TRBJ1-1, with no clear D. The CDR3 totals 13 residues. V was cut by 3 bases and J by 1 base, with 6 bases left in between. Germline V gene lookup returns CDR1 SNHLY and CDR2 FYNNEI. For the CDR3, the DNA is TGTGCCAGCAGTGACTCGGGGAACACTGAAGCTTTCTTT. Its translation: CASSDSGNTEAFF.

For this clone: Other nucleotide sequences from this sample produce the same CDR3. The CDR3 DNA sequence: TGTGCCAGTAACAGGGGGCGAAACACTGAAGCTTTCTTT. Protein product: CASNRGRNTEAFF. J is TRBJ1-1 and V is TRBV19; 9 positions agree with TRBD1. V trimming: 7 bases; J trimming: 2 bases; junction bases outside the gene matches: 2. Germline assignment: CDR1 LNHDA and CDR2 SQIVND (reference sequence). The CDR3 covers 13 residues.

This clone showed up just a few times. V is TRBV5-1 and J is TRBJ2-5, with D possibly matching TRBD2 (6 bases). The CDR3 contains 17 residues. V was shortened by 0 bases and J by 1 base, with 16 bases between the two germline ends. Germline CDR1 SGHRS, CDR2 YFSETQ. For the CDR3, the DNA is TGCGCCAGCAGCTTGGCCTTGGGACTCCATCCCCAAGAGACCCAGTACTTC. It translates to CASSLALGLHPQETQYF. The whole variable domain, filled in from reference TRBV5-1 and TRBJ2-5, reads KAGVTQTPRYLIKTRGQQVTLSCSPISGHRSVSWYQQTPGQGLQFLFEYFSETQRNKGNFPGRFSGRQFSNSRSEMNVSTLELGDSALYLCASSLALGLHPQETQYFGPGTRLLVL.

The chain recombines TRBV9 with TRBJ2-3; 12 bases line up with TRBD2. V was clipped by 0 bases and J by 3 bases; unmatched bases: 5. There are 17 residues in the CDR3. Per germline, CDR1 SGDLS and CDR2 YYNGEE. The DNA for the CDR3 is TGTGCCAGCAGCGTAGCGCCTAGCGGGGGGGCGACAGATACGCAGTATTTT. Translation gives CASSVAPSGGATDTQYF. The complete variable domain, with remaining parts taken from reference TRBV9 and TRBJ2-3, reads DSGVTQTPKHLITATGQRVTLRCSPRSGDLSVYWYQQSLDQGLQFLIQYYNGEERAKGNILERFSAQQFPDLHSELNLSSLELGDSALYFCASSVAPSGGATDTQYFGPGTRLTVL.

This clone showed up just a few times. This sequence joins TRBV7-2 and TRBJ2-1; 10 nucleotides align to TRBD2. This CDR3 spans 16 amino acids. The trim removed 4 bases at V and 2 bases at J, leaving 5 bases unmatched. Looked up from germline, CDR1 is SGHTA and CDR2 is FQGNSA. This CDR3 reads CASSSIAGGAYNEQFF. In DNA form, the CDR3 reads TGTGCCAGCAGCTCAATAGCGGGGGGAGCCTACAATGAGCAGTTCTTC.